This TCR beta chain was identified during a study of cytomegalovirus exposure and HLA in healthy donors. Study observations and caveats: Rates of TCR association differed by HLA locus in a later analysis, with DRB1 highest and HLA-C lowest. Cytomegalovirus-associated status was assigned to about 180 TCR beta chains.

Deletions cut 7 bases from V and 0 bases from J, with 15 bases between. Germline lookup yields CDR1 SGHTA and CDR2 FQGNSA. The CDR3 is 15 residues long. The PCR employed 60 Vbeta primers together with 13 Jbeta primers. Generated by immunoSEQ multiplex PCR, the TCRdb table keeps only in-frame clones and is missing some. The sample holds approximately 140,000 clones, under 90% seen once. As to this clone: Its target is unknown.

The chain employs TRBV7-2 and TRBJ1-1; possible D gene TRBD1, 5 bases. Sequences were obtained from PBMCs. This TCR came from a male donor in good health and CMV-seronegative. CDR3 protein: CASTTWAGVNTEAFF. The DNA for the CDR3 is TGTGCCAGCACCACCTGGGCGGGGGTGAACACTGAAGCTTTCTTT.